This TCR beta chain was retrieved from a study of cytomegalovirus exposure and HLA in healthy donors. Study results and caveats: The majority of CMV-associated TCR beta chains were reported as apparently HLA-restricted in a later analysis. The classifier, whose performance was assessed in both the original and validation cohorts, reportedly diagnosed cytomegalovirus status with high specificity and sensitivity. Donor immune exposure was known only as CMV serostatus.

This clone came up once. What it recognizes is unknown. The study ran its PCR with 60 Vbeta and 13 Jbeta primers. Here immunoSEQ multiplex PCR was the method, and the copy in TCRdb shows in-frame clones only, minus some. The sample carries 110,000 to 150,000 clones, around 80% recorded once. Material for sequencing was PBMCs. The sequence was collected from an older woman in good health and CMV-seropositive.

CDR3 loop: CASLPSLAGGSDEQYF. The DNA for the CDR3 is TGTGCCAGCTTACCGAGCCTAGCGGGAGGGTCGGACGAGCAGTACTTC. This chain connects TRBV18 to TRBJ2-7, with TRBD2 matching over 12 bases. The germline gives CDR1 KGHSH, CDR2 LQKENI. CDR3 length: 16 amino acids. Trimming cost V 7 bases and J 5 bases; bases outside gene matches: 12.